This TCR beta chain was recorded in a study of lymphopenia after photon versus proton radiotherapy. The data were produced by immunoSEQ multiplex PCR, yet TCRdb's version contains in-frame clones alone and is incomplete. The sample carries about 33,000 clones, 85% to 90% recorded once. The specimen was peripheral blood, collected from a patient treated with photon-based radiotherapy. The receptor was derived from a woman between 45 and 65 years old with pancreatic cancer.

CDR3 amino acids: CASSQGQGGTGELFF. The CDR3, as DNA: TGCGCCAGCAGCCAAGGACAGGGGGGGACCGGGGAGCTGTTTTTT. The rearrangement links TRBV4-3 to TRBJ2-2; TRBD1 matches at 9 bases. CDR3 length equals 15 residues. Germline CDR1 and CDR2: LGHNA and YSLEER. Trimming took 1 base from V and 5 from J; bases not matched to a gene: 2.